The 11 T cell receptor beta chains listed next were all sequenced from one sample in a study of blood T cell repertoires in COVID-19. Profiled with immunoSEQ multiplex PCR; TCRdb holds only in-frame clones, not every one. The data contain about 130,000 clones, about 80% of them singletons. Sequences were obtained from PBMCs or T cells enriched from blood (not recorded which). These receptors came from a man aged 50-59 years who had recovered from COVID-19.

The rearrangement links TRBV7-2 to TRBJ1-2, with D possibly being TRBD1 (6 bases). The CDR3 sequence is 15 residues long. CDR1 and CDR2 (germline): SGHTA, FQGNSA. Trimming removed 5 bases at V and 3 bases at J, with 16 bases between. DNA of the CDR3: TGTGCCAGCAGCACAGAAGGACAGCCCTACTATGGCTACACCTTC. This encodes CASSTEGQPYYGYTF. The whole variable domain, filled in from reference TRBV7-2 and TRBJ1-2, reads GAGVSQSPSNKVTEKGKDVELRCDPISGHTALYWYRQSLGQGLEFLIYFQGNSAPDKSGLPSDRFSAERTGGSVSTLTIQRTQQEDSAVYLCASSTEGQPYYGYTFGSGTRLTVV.

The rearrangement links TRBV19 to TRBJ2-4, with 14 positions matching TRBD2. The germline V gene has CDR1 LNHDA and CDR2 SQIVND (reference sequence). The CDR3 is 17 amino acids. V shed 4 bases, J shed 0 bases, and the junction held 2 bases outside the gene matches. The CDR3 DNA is TGTGCCAGTAGTAGGACTAGCGGGGGGATAGCCAAAAACATTCAGTACTTC. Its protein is CASSRTSGGIAKNIQYF. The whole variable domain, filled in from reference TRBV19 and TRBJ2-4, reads DGGITQSPKYLFRKEGQNVTLSCEQNLNHDAMYWYRQDPGQGLRLIYYSQIVNDFQKGDIAEGYSVSREKKESFPLTVTSAQKNPTAFYLCASSRTSGGIAKNIQYFGAGTRLSVL.

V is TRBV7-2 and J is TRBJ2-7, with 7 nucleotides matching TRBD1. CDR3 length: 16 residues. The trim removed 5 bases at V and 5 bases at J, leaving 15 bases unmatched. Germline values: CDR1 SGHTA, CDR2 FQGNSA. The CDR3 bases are TGTGCCAGCAGCGCCCGACAGGGAAATGCGGCGCACGAGCAGTACTTC. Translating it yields CASSARQGNAAHEQYF.

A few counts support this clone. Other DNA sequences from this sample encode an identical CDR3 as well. CDR3 sequence (DNA): TGTGCCAGCAGCCCCGGGGGGGCTGGGAATCAGCCCCAGCATTTT. Amino acid sequence: CASSPGGAGNQPQHF. The chain joins TRBV6-2 or TRBV6-3 to TRBJ1-5, with TRBD1 as a possible D gene (6 bases). Germline V lookup: CDR1 MNHEY, CDR2 SVGEGT. V lost 6 bases and J 4 bases, leaving 16 bases between the germline ends. This CDR3 contains 15 residues.

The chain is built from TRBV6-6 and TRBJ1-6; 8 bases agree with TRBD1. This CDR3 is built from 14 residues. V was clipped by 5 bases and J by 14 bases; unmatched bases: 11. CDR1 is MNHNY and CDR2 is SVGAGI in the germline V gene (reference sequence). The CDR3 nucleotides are TGTGCCAGCAGTCGTCCCGGGACAGGTATAGCCCTCCACTTT. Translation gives CASSRPGTGIALHF.

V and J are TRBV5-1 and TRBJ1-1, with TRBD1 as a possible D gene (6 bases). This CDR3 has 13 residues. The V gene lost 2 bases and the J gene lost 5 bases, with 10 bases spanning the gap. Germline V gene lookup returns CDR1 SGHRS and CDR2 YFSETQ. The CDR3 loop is CASSFPQGTEAFF. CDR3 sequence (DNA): TGCGCCAGCAGCTTTCCACAGGGTACTGAAGCTTTCTTT. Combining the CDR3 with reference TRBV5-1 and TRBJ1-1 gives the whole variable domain KAGVTQTPRYLIKTRGQQVTLSCSPISGHRSVSWYQQTPGQGLQFLFEYFSETQRNKGNFPGRFSGRQFSNSRSEMNVSTLELGDSALYLCASSFPQGTEAFFGQGTRLTVV.

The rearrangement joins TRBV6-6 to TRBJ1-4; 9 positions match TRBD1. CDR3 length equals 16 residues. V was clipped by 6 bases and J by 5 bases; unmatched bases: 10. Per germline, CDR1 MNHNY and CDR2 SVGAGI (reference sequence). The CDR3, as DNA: TGTGCCAGCAGCCGATCGCGACAGGGGGAAAATGAAAAACTGTTTTTT. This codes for CASSRSRQGENEKLFF.

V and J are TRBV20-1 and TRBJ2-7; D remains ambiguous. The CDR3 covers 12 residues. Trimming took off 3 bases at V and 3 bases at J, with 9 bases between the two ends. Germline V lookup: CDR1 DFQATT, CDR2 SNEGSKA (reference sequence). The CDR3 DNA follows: TGCAGTGCTAGTTCGCTAGTCTACGAGCAGTACTTC. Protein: CSASSLVYEQYF.

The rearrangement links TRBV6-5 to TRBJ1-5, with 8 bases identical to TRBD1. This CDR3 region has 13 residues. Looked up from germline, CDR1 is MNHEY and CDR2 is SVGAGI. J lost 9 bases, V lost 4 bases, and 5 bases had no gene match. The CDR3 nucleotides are TGTGCCAGCAGTTTGGACAGGGAATGGCCCCAGCATTTT. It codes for CASSLDREWPQHF.

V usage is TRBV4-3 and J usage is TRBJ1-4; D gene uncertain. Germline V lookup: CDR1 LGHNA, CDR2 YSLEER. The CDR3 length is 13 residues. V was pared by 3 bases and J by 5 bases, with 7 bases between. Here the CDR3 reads CASSHITNEKLFF. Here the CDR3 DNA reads TGCGCCAGCAGCCACATTACAAATGAAAAACTGTTTTTT.

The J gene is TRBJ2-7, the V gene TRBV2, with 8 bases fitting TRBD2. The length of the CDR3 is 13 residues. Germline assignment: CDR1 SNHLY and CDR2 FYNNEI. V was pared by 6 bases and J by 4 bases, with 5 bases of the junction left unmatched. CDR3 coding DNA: TGTGCCAGCAGCAACCAGCGGGGGTACGAGCAGTACTTC. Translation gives CASSNQRGYEQYF.